Below, 9 T cell receptor beta chains from the same sample are listed, as sequenced in a study of response to subunit inactivated influenza vaccine. TCRdb reprocessed the RT-PCR reads with MiXCR, giving one entry per CDR3 protein. The repertoire holds approximately 520,000 distinct CDR3 sequences, about 25% seen once, with 1.9% in the top ten. The material sequenced was CD4+ T cells sorted from PBMCs, taken 4 to 6 days after vaccination. The receptors derive from a man aged 45-65 years who received an inactivated influenza vaccine.

This clonotype was seen at least ten times. This chain links TRBV12-3 or TRBV12-4 with TRBJ1-3, with D possibly matching TRBD1 (6 bases). V lost 3 bases and J 7 bases, leaving 16 bases between the germline ends. The CDR3 is made up of 15 amino acids. CDR3 amino acids: CASSLDSGNWNTIYF. CDR3 DNA sequence: TGTGCCAGCAGTTTGGACAGCGGGAATTGGAACACCATATATTTT.

V and J are TRBV28 and TRBJ1-1; TRBD1 might be the D (5 bases). Germline lookup yields CDR1 MDHEN and CDR2 SYDVKM. The V and J ends lost 7 bases and 0 bases respectively, with 12 bases between them. The CDR3 is made up of 14 amino acids. CDR3 in amino acids: CASTQTEVNTEAFF. For the CDR3, the DNA is TGTGCCAGCACCCAGACAGAGGTGAACACTGAAGCTTTCTTT.

This rearrangement joins TRBV5-5 to TRBJ2-3, with D uncertain. Trimming removed 2 bases at V and 2 bases at J, with 9 bases between. The CDR3 has 14 amino acids. The germline CDR1 and CDR2 sequences are SGHKS and YYEKEE (reference sequence). The CDR3 sequence is CASSFLTTTDTQYF. CDR3 DNA sequence: TGTGCCAGCAGCTTCCTCACTACCACAGATACGCAGTATTTT.

This clonotype came up a few times. The chain couples TRBV29-1 to TRBJ2-7; tentative D call: TRBD1 (5 bases). The germline CDR1 and CDR2 sequences are SQVTM and ANQGSEA. The CDR3 contains 14 residues. With 1 base removed from V and 5 bases from J, the gap between germline ends came to 15 bases. As DNA, the CDR3 is TGCAGCGTTGAAGGAGGCCGGACAAGCCACGAGCAGTACTTC. Translation gives CSVEGGRTSHEQYF.

This sequence joins TRBV9 and TRBJ2-7; 7 bases map to TRBD1. The V segment lost 2 bases and the J segment 2 bases; nucleotides outside the gene matches: 4. The CDR3 sequence is 14 residues long. Germline V gene data show CDR1 as SGDLS and CDR2 as YYNGEE. The chain's CDR3 is CASSVHDRAYEQYF. CDR3 nucleotides: TGTGCCAGCAGCGTCCACGACAGGGCCTACGAGCAGTACTTC.

The chain carries TRBV6-2 or TRBV6-3 and TRBJ2-1, with D possibly TRBD1 on 6 matching bases. The V gene's germline CDR1 is MNHEY and CDR2 SVGEGT. Between the trimmed V and J ends, which lost 4 bases and 0 bases, there was a span of 13 bases. This CDR3 spans 16 amino acids. CDR3 in amino acids: CASSSTGISSYNEQFF. CDR3 nucleotide sequence: TGTGCCAGCAGTTCTACAGGGATTAGCTCCTACAATGAGCAGTTCTTC.

The V call is TRBV20-1, the J call TRBJ1-5, with 9 bases identical to TRBD1. V lost 2 bases, J lost 8 bases, and 7 bases stayed unmatched. CDR3 length: 14 residues. Germline CDR1 is DFQATT and CDR2 is SNEGSKA (reference sequence). CDR3 DNA sequence: TGCAGTGCTAGAACACAGGGGGCAGGGAAGCCCCAGCATTTT. Its translation is CSARTQGAGKPQHF.

This clonotype was found a few times. This chain connects TRBV27 to TRBJ1-6; TRBD1 might be the D (5 bases). Trimming shortened V by 5 bases and J by 10 bases, and 12 bases separated the two germline ends. The CDR3 runs 13 residues. Germline CDR1 reads MNHEY; CDR2 reads SMNVEV (reference sequence). The CDR3 DNA reads TGTGCCAGCAGTCTGCGGGGCCTATCACCCCTCCACTTT. Its protein product is CASSLRGLSPLHF.

V usage is TRBV6-2 or TRBV6-3 and J usage is TRBJ2-1; the D gene is possibly TRBD1 (5 bases). Germline V lookup: CDR1 MNHEY, CDR2 SVGEGT. V was pared by 6 bases and J by 4 bases, with 16 bases between. The CDR3 consists of 15 residues. The CDR3 is CASSPLRTPYNEQFF. The CDR3 nucleotides are TGTGCCAGCAGCCCCCTTAGGACACCTTACAATGAGCAGTTCTTC.